This passage covers 5 T cell receptor beta chains from one sample sequenced in a study of blood T cell repertoires in COVID-19. The protocol was immunoSEQ multiplex PCR, while the TCRdb copy is restricted to in-frame clones and leaves out a portion. The profile shows approximately 72,000 clones, roughly 87% of them singletons. The material sequenced was peripheral blood. The source is a middle-aged man with acute or convalescent COVID-19.

The V call is TRBV19, the J call TRBJ2-2; 8 positions agree with TRBD1. The V gene's germline CDR1 is LNHDA and CDR2 SQIVND (reference sequence). The V and J ends lost 6 bases and 5 bases, in that order; junction bases with no gene match: 8. The CDR3 is made up of 15 amino acids. The CDR3 sequence is CASRRGQGSTGELFF. CDR3 coding DNA: TGTGCCAGTAGAAGAGGACAGGGATCAACCGGGGAGCTGTTTTTT.

This sequence joins TRBV5-8 and TRBJ2-3, with D maybe TRBD2 (6 bases). Germline assignment: CDR1 SGHTS and CDR2 YDEGEE. V gave up 0 bases and J gave up 1 base, with 12 bases separating them. The CDR3 runs 16 residues. As DNA, the CDR3 is TGTGCCAGCAGCTTGGCCGCCGCTAGCGGCACAGATACGCAGTATTTT. This sequence encodes CASSLAAASGTDTQYF.

This chain links TRBV5-4 with TRBJ2-1; 10 bases line up with TRBD2. Germline V gene sequence: CDR1 SGHNT, CDR2 YYREEE (reference sequence). The CDR3 loop spans 15 amino acids. V was pared by 4 bases and J by 7 bases, with 8 bases of the junction left unmatched. The CDR3 here is CASSHSGGALNEQFF. DNA for the CDR3: TGTGCCAGCAGCCACAGCGGGGGGGCCTTGAATGAGCAGTTCTTC. Combining the CDR3 with reference TRBV5-4 and TRBJ2-1 gives the whole variable domain ETGVTQSPTHLIKTRGQQVTLRCSSQSGHNTVSWYQQALGQGPQFIFQYYREEENGRGNFPPRFSGLQFPNYSSELNVNALELDDSALYLCASSHSGGALNEQFFGPGTRLTVL.

The genes are TRBV3-1 (or the pseudogene TRBV3-2) and TRBJ1-6, with a possible D match to TRBD1 (5 bases). CDR1 is LGHDT and CDR2 is YNNKEL in the germline V gene (reference sequence). CDR3 length: 14 amino acids. V was trimmed by 1 base and J by 11 bases, leaving 12 bases between them. The DNA for the CDR3 is TGTGCCAGCAGCCAAGCGGGGGGTAGTACACCCCTCCACTTT. As protein: CASSQAGGSTPLHF.

Comment on this clone: Other DNA sequences of this sample code for an identical CDR3. The chain couples TRBV30 to TRBJ1-5; D not certain. Germline CDR1 reads GTSNPN; CDR2 reads SVGIG (reference sequence). Between the trimmed V and J ends, which lost 0 bases and 2 bases, there was a span of 5 bases. This CDR3 region has 13 residues. Here the CDR3 DNA reads TGTGCCTGGAGTGTTCGAGGCAATCAGCCCCAGCATTTT. Amino acid sequence: CAWSVRGNQPQHF.